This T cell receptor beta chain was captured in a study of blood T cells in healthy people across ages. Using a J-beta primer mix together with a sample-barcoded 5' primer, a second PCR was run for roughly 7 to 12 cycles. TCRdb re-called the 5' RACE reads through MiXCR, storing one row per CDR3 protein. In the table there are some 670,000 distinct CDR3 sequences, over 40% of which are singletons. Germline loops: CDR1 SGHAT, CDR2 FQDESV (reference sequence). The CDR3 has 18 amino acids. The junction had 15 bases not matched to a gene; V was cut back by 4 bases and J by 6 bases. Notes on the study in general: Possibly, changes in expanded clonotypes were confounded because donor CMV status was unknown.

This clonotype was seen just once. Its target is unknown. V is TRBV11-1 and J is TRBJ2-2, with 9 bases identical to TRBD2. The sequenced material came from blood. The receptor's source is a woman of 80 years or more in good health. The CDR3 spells CASSSAEGAGGMPGELFF. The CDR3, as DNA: TGTGCCAGCAGCTCCGCAGAAGGAGCGGGGGGCATGCCCGGGGAGCTGTTTTTT. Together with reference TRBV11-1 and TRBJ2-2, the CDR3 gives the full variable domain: EAEVAQSPRYKITEKSQAVAFWCDPISGHATLYWYRQILGQGPELLVQFQDESVVDDSQLPKDRFSAERLKGVDSTLKIQPAELGDSAMYLCASSSAEGAGGMPGELFFGEGSRLTVL.